This T cell receptor beta chain was found in a study of T-cell reconstitution after alpha-beta-depleted transplantation in children. Comments on this clonotype: The antigen is not known.

Molecular barcoding with unique molecular identifiers was used for the TCRbeta library. In TCRdb, the PCR reads were re-called with MiXCR into one record per CDR3 protein. The table lists roughly 74,000 distinct CDR3 sequences, 15% to 20% of them singletons, with about half in the top ten. Study-level findings and limits: Surviving thymic progenitors and recipient T cells were the source of high TCRbeta diversity at day 60 in some patients. Approximately two months post-transplant, alpha-beta T cells reportedly originated from several hundred expanded graft clones.

The CDR3 length is 15 residues. V lost 6 bases to trimming and J lost 4 bases, with 16 bases between them. Germline assignment: CDR1 MGHDK and CDR2 SYGVNS. This clonotype was sampled from a male patient aged 2 to 10 who had a stem cell transplant for acute lymphoblastic leukemia, so the T cells may come from the graft donor. V is TRBV25-1 and J is TRBJ2-1; TRBD2 is a possible D gene (6 bases). Here the sequenced sample was PBMCs, mostly from graft donor cells, taken 360 days after TCRalphabeta/CD19-depleted stem cell transplant. The chain's CDR3 is CASRGGGPRYNEQFF. CDR3 bases: TGTGCCAGCAGGGGGGGAGGACCAAGATACAATGAGCAGTTCTTC.